The 30 T cell receptor beta chains given below trace back to one sample, sequenced in a study of shared clonotypes between healthy human individuals. Naive CD8 cells comprised CD45RO-negative, CCR7-positively selected cells, excluding terminally differentiated effector memory CD45RA+ cells. Clones were sequenced by immunoSEQ multiplex PCR, and TCRdb holds only the in-frame ones, with some missing. Found here are about 1.9 million clones, 80% to 95% of them singletons; the top ten hold around 1.7%. Sample: naive CD8+ T cells from PBMCs. These receptors were taken from a man aged 18 to 29 in good health. Some clones in this sample may be carry-over from other donors' samples.

The rearrangement uses TRBV29-1 and TRBJ2-5; D remains ambiguous. CDR1 is SQVTM and CDR2 is ANQGSEA in the germline V gene. The V gene lost 4 bases and the J gene lost 1 base, with 16 bases spanning the gap. This CDR3 has 15 amino acids. The CDR3 nucleotides are TGCAGCGTTGGTGTTCGGAGAATACCCCAAGAGACCCAGTACTTC. Protein: CSVGVRRIPQETQYF.

This chain uses TRBV11-3 with TRBJ2-7; D not resolved. The ends were cut back, 3 bases at V and 4 bases at J, with 16 bases in the middle. The CDR3 extends over 15 amino acids. Looked up from germline, CDR1 is SGHNT and CDR2 is YENEEA. CDR3 protein: CASSFGPPWAYEQYF. In DNA, the CDR3 is TGTGCCAGCAGCTTCGGACCCCCGTGGGCTTACGAGCAGTACTTC.

The chain has TRBV19 and TRBJ2-1; D could derive from TRBD1 or TRBD2 (6 bases each). Germline V gene sequence: CDR1 LNHDA, CDR2 SQIVND (reference sequence). The CDR3 contains 13 residues. Trimming removed 3 bases from V and 10 bases from J, with 13 bases in between. The CDR3 reads CASSMAGAGEQFF. CDR3 in DNA: TGTGCCAGTAGTATGGCAGGGGCGGGAGAGCAGTTCTTC.

This clone was seen just once. The V gene is TRBV30, the J gene TRBJ2-6; D not certain. The V end was cut by 3 bases, the J end by 10 bases, with 13 bases between. Germline CDR1 reads GTSNPN; CDR2 reads SVGIG (reference sequence). This CDR3 is built from 13 residues. The CDR3 region has the DNA TGTGCCTGGAGCCCCCGACGACCGAACGTCCTGACTTTC. Translation gives CAWSPRRPNVLTF.

The chain carries TRBV5-6 and TRBJ2-2; 7 positions agree with TRBD1. The J segment lost 1 base and the V segment lost 3 bases, leaving 3 bases of the junction unmatched. The germline V gene has CDR1 SGHDT and CDR2 YYEEEE. This CDR3 contains 15 residues. The CDR3 loop reads CASSSRQGNTGELFF. The CDR3 DNA reads as TGTGCCAGCAGCTCCCGACAGGGGAACACCGGGGAGCTGTTTTTT.

Comment on this clone: Additional DNA sequences in this sample encode the identical CDR3. This sequence joins TRBV4-1 and TRBJ1-1; D unclear. The V and J ends lost 0 bases and 1 base respectively, with 6 bases between them. The V gene's germline CDR1 is MGHRA and CDR2 YSYEKL. The CDR3 runs 14 residues. The chain's CDR3 is CASSQDIRNTEAFF. The DNA for the CDR3 is TGCGCCAGCAGCCAAGATATTAGGAACACTGAAGCTTTCTTT.

The V and J genes are TRBV7-6 and TRBJ2-7, with D unresolved. The CDR3 has 14 amino acids. CDR1 is SGHVS and CDR2 is FNYEAQ in the germline V gene. Trimming removed 5 bases at V and 1 base at J, with 12 bases between. This chain's CDR3 is CASSPWTASYEQYF. CDR3 bases: TGTGCCAGCAGCCCATGGACCGCGTCCTACGAGCAGTACTTC.

The genes are TRBV15 and TRBJ1-4; D uncertain. CDR1 and CDR2 from the germline V gene are LNHNV and YYDKDF (reference sequence). The V end lost 5 bases, the J end lost 4 bases, and 17 bases lay between the germline ends. The CDR3 has 16 amino acids. The CDR3 region has the DNA TGTGCCACCAGCCCCCTAGGCGGCCGGCATAATGAAAAACTGTTTTTT. Protein sequence: CATSPLGGRHNEKLFF.

The rearrangement links TRBV11-3 to TRBJ2-5; perhaps TRBD2 as D (5 bases). CDR3 length: 14 residues. Germline values: CDR1 SGHNT, CDR2 YENEEA. V gave up 4 bases and J gave up 4 bases, with 13 bases separating them. The CDR3 DNA follows: TGTGCCAGCAGCTCACGGCCTAGCAGAGAGACCCAGTACTTC. Residues: CASSSRPSRETQYF.

This chain joins TRBV19 and TRBJ2-2; D may be TRBD1 or TRBD2 (5 bases each). Trimming left V 6 bases short and J 1 base short, with 9 bases between. There are 14 residues in the CDR3. The germline CDR1 and CDR2 sequences are LNHDA and SQIVND (reference sequence). The CDR3: CASRGTGNTGELFF. The CDR3 DNA reads TGTGCCAGTAGGGGGACGGGGAACACCGGGGAGCTGTTTTTT.

The chain couples TRBV19 to TRBJ1-2; TRBD1 matches at 7 bases. This CDR3 has 14 amino acids. The germline V gene has CDR1 LNHDA and CDR2 SQIVND (reference sequence). The V and J ends lost 3 bases and 5 bases, in that order; junction bases with no gene match: 6. CDR3 coding DNA: TGTGCCAGTAGTATCCCCGGGACAGATTATGGCTACACCTTC. It yields the protein CASSIPGTDYGYTF.

The chain recombines TRBV7-9 with TRBJ2-1; no reliable D call. This CDR3 contains 13 residues. V gave up 0 bases and J gave up 6 bases, with 6 bases separating them. The germline gives CDR1 SEHNR, CDR2 FQNEAQ (reference sequence). The CDR3 region has the DNA TGTGCCAGCAGCTTAGCTAGGACCAATGAGCAGTTCTTC. It translates to CASSLARTNEQFF. Drawing the rest from reference TRBV7-9 and TRBJ2-1, the complete variable domain is DTGVSQNPRHKITKRGQNVTFRCDPISEHNRLYWYRQTLGQGPEFLTYFQNEAQLEKSRLLSDRFSAERPKGSFSTLEIQRTEQGDSAMYLCASSLARTNEQFFGPGTRLTVL.

The gene calls are TRBV10-3 and TRBJ2-1; 7 bases map to TRBD2. The length of the CDR3 is 19 residues. V shed 4 bases, J shed 0 bases, and the junction held 15 bases outside the gene matches. Germline loops: CDR1 ENHRY, CDR2 SYGVKD. The CDR3 is CAISGSSGRLISSYNEQFF. The CDR3 bases are TGTGCCATCAGTGGGTCTAGCGGAAGACTCATATCCTCCTACAATGAGCAGTTCTTC.

This chain uses TRBV5-1 with TRBJ2-7; tentative D call: TRBD2 (6 bases). The CDR3 covers 15 residues. CDR1 and CDR2 (germline): SGHRS, YFSETQ. V lost 4 bases and J 5 bases, leaving 19 bases between the germline ends. DNA of the CDR3: TGCGCCAGCAGCCCATTCCGGGAGTCCCCCCACGAGCAGTACTTC. Encoded protein: CASSPFRESPHEQYF.

In this sample, this clone turned up once. The rearrangement links TRBV4-3 to TRBJ2-7; tentatively, D is TRBD1 (6 bases). CDR1 and CDR2 (germline): LGHNA, YSLEER. This CDR3 spans 13 amino acids. Deletions cut 5 bases from V and 2 bases from J, with 10 bases between. CDR3: CASSEGVTYEQYF. The CDR3 DNA follows: TGCGCCAGCAGCGAGGGGGTAACCTACGAGCAGTACTTC.

The chain uses TRBV9 and TRBJ2-3; D gene uncertain. V was cut by 3 bases and J by 9 bases, with 17 bases left in between. CDR1 and CDR2 (germline): SGDLS, YYNGEE. The CDR3 length is 14 residues. The CDR3 DNA reads as TGTGCCAGCAGCGACAGAAGGCGACCGGAGACGCAGTATTTT. It specifies CASSDRRRPETQYF.

The chain uses TRBV27 and TRBJ2-1; 7 positions match TRBD1. Germline values: CDR1 MNHEY, CDR2 SMNVEV (reference sequence). The CDR3 is made up of 13 amino acids. The J segment lost 12 bases and the V segment lost 5 bases, leaving 10 bases of the junction unmatched. As DNA, the CDR3 is TGTGCCAGCAGTCCAAGGGTCGGACAGGTGCAGTTCTTC. This codes for CASSPRVGQVQFF.

As to this clone: Other DNA sequences in the sample encode the same CDR3. The CDR3 nucleotides are TGTGCCAGCAGCTTTAGTTTGAACACTGAAGCTTTCTTT. Residues: CASSFSLNTEAFF. The chain combines TRBV7-6 with TRBJ1-1; D is ambiguous. Germline V gene sequence: CDR1 SGHVS, CDR2 FNYEAQ. The V and J ends lost 3 bases and 0 bases respectively, with 5 bases between them. CDR3 size: 13 residues.

The genes are TRBV7-9 and TRBJ1-4, with D possibly TRBD1 on 6 matching bases. CDR1 and CDR2 from the germline V gene are SEHNR and FQNEAQ (reference sequence). The CDR3 runs 17 residues. Between the trimmed V and J ends, which lost 8 bases and 0 bases, there was a span of 19 bases. The CDR3 bases are TGTGCCAGCGGTTCGGACAGCCAGCTTGCAACTAATGAAAAACTGTTTTTT. It is translated as CASGSDSQLATNEKLFF.

The chain joins TRBV11-2 to TRBJ1-1; weak D call: TRBD1 (5 bases). The germline CDR1 and CDR2 sequences are SGHAT and FQNNGV. Between the trimmed V and J ends, which lost 2 bases and 1 base, there was a span of 14 bases. The CDR3 sequence is 16 residues long. CDR3 in DNA: TGTGCCAGCAGCTTATTTACACGGGACGGGAACACTGAAGCTTTCTTT. Translated: CASSLFTRDGNTEAFF.

The V call is TRBV27, the J call TRBJ1-2, with D perhaps TRBD1 (5 bases). CDR3 length equals 16 residues. Trimming pared 5 bases from V and 6 bases from J, leaving 22 bases between. The germline gives CDR1 MNHEY, CDR2 SMNVEV (reference sequence). This CDR3 is CASSEDIRMGTHGYTF. The CDR3 DNA reads TGTGCCAGCAGTGAGGACATTCGAATGGGGACCCATGGCTACACCTTC.

The chain links TRBV15 to TRBJ2-5; D unresolved. From germline, CDR1 is LNHNV and CDR2 YYDKDF (reference sequence). Trimming left V 5 bases short and J 3 bases short, with 13 bases between. CDR3 size: 14 residues. CDR3 DNA: TGTGCCACCAGCCACAACACTTGGGAAGAGACCCAGTACTTC. Translation gives CATSHNTWEETQYF.

The chain recombines TRBV27 with TRBJ1-1; the D gene is possibly TRBD1 (5 bases). The CDR3 spans 16 residues. Germline V gives CDR1 MNHEY, CDR2 SMNVEV (reference sequence). V was trimmed by 6 bases and J by 1 base, leaving 18 bases between them. In DNA form, the CDR3 reads TGTGCCAGCAGACAGGTGAGGGCCTCGGAGAACACTGAAGCTTTCTTT. Protein sequence: CASRQVRASENTEAFF.

The CDR3, as DNA: TGTGCCAGCACCCTCCTGGAGGGAGGCTACGAGCAGTACTTC. Translated: CASTLLEGGYEQYF. V and J are TRBV6-6 and TRBJ2-7; D may be TRBD2 (6 bases). The V gene's germline CDR1 is MNHNY and CDR2 SVGAGI (reference sequence). The CDR3 runs 14 residues. V lost 7 bases and J lost 3, with 16 bases in between.

The genes are TRBV6-1 and TRBJ1-1; 12 bases align to TRBD1. Germline V gene data show CDR1 as MNHNS and CDR2 as SASEGT. V trimming: 7 bases; J trimming: 5 bases; junction bases outside the gene matches: 17. This CDR3 region has 18 residues. The CDR3 sequence: CASTEAPGQGAPRTEAFF. The DNA for the CDR3 is TGTGCCAGCACCGAAGCCCCGGGACAGGGGGCTCCTCGGACTGAAGCTTTCTTT.

V and J are TRBV7-2 and TRBJ2-2, with TRBD2 matching over 15 bases. The CDR3 is made up of 22 amino acids. The V gene's germline CDR1 is SGHTA and CDR2 FQGNSA. Trimming removed 0 bases from V and 6 bases from J; junction bases left unmatched: 17. Here the CDR3 DNA reads TGTGCCAGCAGCTTAGCTAGCCTCAGGGCAGGACTAGCGGGAGGGCTCTCCGGGGAGCTGTTTTTT. It encodes CASSLASLRAGLAGGLSGELFF.

The chain uses TRBV5-1 and TRBJ2-5; TRBD1 aligns across 7 bases. CDR3 length: 15 residues. Germline V gene data show CDR1 as SGHRS and CDR2 as YFSETQ. V lost 4 bases, J lost 0 bases, and 6 bases stayed unmatched. CDR3 loop: CASSPPGQYQETQYF. DNA for the CDR3: TGCGCCAGCAGCCCGCCGGGACAGTACCAAGAGACCCAGTACTTC.

J is TRBJ2-7 and V is TRBV5-8, with D tentatively TRBD1 (5 bases). The CDR3 length is 15 residues. The V gene lost 4 bases and the J gene lost 4 bases, with 18 bases spanning the gap. In germline, CDR1 is SGHTS, CDR2 YDEGEE. This CDR3 is CASSHSGAGMYEQYF. The CDR3 DNA reads as TGTGCCAGCAGCCATAGTGGGGCTGGTATGTACGAGCAGTACTTC.

J is TRBJ2-1 and V is TRBV28, with D tentatively TRBD1 or TRBD2 (6 bases each). V gave up 6 bases and J gave up 6 bases, with 15 bases separating them. The CDR3 consists of 14 residues. Germline V gene lookup returns CDR1 MDHEN and CDR2 SYDVKM. The CDR3 sequence: CASRLGGGSNEQFF. DNA for the CDR3: TGTGCCAGCAGACTGGGGGGCGGGTCCAATGAGCAGTTCTTC. The entire variable domain, with the rest obtained from reference TRBV28 and TRBJ2-1, is as follows: DVKVTQSSRYLVKRTGEKVFLECVQDMDHENMFWYRQDPGLGLRLIYFSYDVKMKEKGDIPEGYSVSREKKERFSLILESASTNQTSMYLCASRLGGGSNEQFFGPGTRLTVL.

V and J are TRBV5-4 and TRBJ2-1; D is uncertain. This CDR3 has 14 residues. The germline gives CDR1 SGHNT, CDR2 YYREEE (reference sequence). V was shortened by 4 bases and J by 0 bases, with 8 bases between the two germline ends. The CDR3 sequence: CASSEAPSYNEQFF. The CDR3 coding sequence is TGTGCCAGCAGCGAGGCCCCCTCCTACAATGAGCAGTTCTTC.